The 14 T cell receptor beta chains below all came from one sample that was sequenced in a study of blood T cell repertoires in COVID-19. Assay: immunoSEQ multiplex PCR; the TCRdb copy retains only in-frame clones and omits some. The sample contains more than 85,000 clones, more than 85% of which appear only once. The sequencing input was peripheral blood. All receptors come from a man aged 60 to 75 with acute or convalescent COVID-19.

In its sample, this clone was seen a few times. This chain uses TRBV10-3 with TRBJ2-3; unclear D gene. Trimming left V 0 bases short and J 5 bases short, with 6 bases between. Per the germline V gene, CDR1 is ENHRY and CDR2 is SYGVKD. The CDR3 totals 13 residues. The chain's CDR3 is CAISESNRDTQYF. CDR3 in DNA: TGTGCCATCAGTGAGTCCAATAGAGATACGCAGTATTTT.

Here the CDR3 DNA reads TGCGCCAGCAGTCTGGGTCGGCGGGATCCCTACGAGCAGTACTTC. It encodes CASSLGRRDPYEQYF. The rearrangement joins TRBV23-1 to TRBJ2-7; TRBD2 is a possible D gene (6 bases). TRBV23-1 is filed as an ORF, its function uncertain. The CDR3 is 15 amino acids. V shed 4 bases and J shed 2 bases, with 15 bases lying between them.

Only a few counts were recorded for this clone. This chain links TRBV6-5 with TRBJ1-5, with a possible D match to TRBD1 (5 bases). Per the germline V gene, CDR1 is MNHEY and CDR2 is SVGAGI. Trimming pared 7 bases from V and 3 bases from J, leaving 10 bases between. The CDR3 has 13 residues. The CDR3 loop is CASKKGFNQPQHF. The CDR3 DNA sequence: TGTGCCAGCAAAAAGGGGTTCAATCAGCCCCAGCATTTT.

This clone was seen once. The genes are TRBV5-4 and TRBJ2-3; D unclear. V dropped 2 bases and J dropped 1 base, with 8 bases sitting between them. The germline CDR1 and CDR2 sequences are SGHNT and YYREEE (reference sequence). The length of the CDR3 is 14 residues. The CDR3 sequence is CASSLQFRTDTQYF. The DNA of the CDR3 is TGTGCCAGCAGCTTACAGTTTCGCACAGATACGCAGTATTTT. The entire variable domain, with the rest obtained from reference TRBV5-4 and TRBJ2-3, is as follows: ETGVTQSPTHLIKTRGQQVTLRCSSQSGHNTVSWYQQALGQGPQFIFQYYREEENGRGNFPPRFSGLQFPNYSSELNVNALELDDSALYLCASSLQFRTDTQYFGPGTRLTVL.

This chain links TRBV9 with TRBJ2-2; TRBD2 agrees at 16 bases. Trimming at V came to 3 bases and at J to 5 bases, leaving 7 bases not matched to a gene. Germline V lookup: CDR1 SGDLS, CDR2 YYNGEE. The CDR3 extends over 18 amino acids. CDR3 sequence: CASSGGLAGGPRTGELFF. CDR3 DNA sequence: TGTGCCAGCAGCGGGGGACTAGCGGGAGGGCCGAGAACCGGGGAGCTGTTTTTT.

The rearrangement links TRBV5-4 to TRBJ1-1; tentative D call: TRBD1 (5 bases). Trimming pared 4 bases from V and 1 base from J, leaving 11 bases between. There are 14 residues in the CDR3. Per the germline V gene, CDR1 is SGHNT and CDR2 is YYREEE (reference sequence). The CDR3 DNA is TGTGCCAGCAGCCTGGACACCCGGAACACTGAAGCTTTCTTT. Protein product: CASSLDTRNTEAFF.

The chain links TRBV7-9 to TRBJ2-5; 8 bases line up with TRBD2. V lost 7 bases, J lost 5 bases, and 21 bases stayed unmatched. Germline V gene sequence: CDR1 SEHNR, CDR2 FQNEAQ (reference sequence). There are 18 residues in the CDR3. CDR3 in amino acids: CASTKNLEGLAGKETQYF. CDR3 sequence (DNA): TGTGCCAGCACCAAGAACCTGGAGGGGCTAGCGGGCAAGGAGACCCAGTACTTC.

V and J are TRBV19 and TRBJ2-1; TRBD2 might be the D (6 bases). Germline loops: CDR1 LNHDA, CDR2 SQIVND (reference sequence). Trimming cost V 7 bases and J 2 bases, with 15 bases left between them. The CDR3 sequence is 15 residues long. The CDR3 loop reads CASKASVLPYNEQFF. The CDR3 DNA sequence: TGTGCCAGTAAGGCTAGCGTCCTGCCCTACAATGAGCAGTTCTTC.

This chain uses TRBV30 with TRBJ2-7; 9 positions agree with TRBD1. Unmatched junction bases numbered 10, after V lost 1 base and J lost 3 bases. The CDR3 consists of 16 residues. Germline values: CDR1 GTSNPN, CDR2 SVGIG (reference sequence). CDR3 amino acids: CAWSGTPGTGFYEQYF. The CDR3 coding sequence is TGTGCCTGGAGTGGGACTCCCGGGACAGGGTTCTACGAGCAGTACTTC. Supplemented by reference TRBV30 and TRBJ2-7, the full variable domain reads SQTIHQWPATLVQPVGSPLSLECTVEGTSNPNLYWYRQAAGRGLQLLFYSVGIGQISSEVPQNLSASRPQDRQFILSSKKLLLSDSGFYLCAWSGTPGTGFYEQYFGPGTRLTVT.

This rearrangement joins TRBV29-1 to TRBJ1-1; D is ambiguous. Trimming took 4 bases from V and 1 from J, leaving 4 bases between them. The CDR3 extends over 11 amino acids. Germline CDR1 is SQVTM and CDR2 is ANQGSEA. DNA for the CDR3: TGCAGCGTTGTTAGGAACACTGAAGCTTTCTTT. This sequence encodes CSVVRNTEAFF.

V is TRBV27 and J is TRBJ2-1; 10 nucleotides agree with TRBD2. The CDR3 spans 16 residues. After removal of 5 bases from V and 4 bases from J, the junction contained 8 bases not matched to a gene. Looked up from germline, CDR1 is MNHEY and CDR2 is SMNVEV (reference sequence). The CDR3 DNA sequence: TGTGCCAGCAGTACGCTTCTAGCGGGGGAGTACAATGAGCAGTTCTTC. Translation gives CASSTLLAGEYNEQFF.

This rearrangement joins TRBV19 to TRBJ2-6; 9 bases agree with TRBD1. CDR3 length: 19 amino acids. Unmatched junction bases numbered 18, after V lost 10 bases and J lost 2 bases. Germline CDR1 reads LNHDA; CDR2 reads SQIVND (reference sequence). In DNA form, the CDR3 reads TGTGCCACCCAACCCGGTCGGGACAGGGTCTCCCCTGGGGCCAACGTCCTGACTTTC. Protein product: CATQPGRDRVSPGANVLTF.

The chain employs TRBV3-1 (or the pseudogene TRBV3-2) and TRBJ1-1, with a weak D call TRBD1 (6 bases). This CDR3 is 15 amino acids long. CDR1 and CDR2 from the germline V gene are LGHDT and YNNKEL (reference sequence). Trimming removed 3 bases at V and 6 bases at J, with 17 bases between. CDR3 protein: CASSHADIEGAEAFF. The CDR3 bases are TGTGCCAGCAGCCACGCGGATATTGAGGGGGCTGAAGCTTTCTTT.

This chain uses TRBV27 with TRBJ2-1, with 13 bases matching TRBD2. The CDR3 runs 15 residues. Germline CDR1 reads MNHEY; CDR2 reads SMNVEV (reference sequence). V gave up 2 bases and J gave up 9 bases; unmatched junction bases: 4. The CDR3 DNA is TGTGCCAGCAGTTTAGGGACTAGCGGGATGGGTGAGCAGTTCTTC. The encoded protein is CASSLGTSGMGEQFF.